The clone carrying this T cell receptor beta chain was counted at least ten times. The CDR3 covers 17 residues. V lost 1 base, J lost 2 bases, and 17 bases lay in between. Germline V gene data show CDR1 as MDHEN and CDR2 as SYDVKM. These data are taken from a study of T cells in Graves' hyperthyroidism and ophthalmopathy. Researchers amplified the TCR beta CDR3 regions from RNA transcripts. The HTBI primer set drove a first-round RT-PCR of the TCR CDR3. TCRdb used MiXCR to reprocess the multiplex PCR reads, holding one entry per CDR3 protein. The repertoire holds some 440,000 distinct CDR3 sequences, with 15% to 18% as singletons.

This TCR derives from a woman aged 18-35 years with Graves' hyperthyroidism. The chain is built from TRBV28 and TRBJ1-2; TRBD1 might be the D (6 bases). Specimen: blood. The CDR3 protein is CASSLSQGQLKNYGYTF. The CDR3 DNA sequence: TGTGCCAGCAGTTTATCGCAGGGGCAGCTAAAAAACTATGGCTACACCTTC.